This T cell receptor (beta chain) was profiled in a study of beta chain features in type 1 diabetes. There are a few counts of this clone. What it binds is not known. CDR1 is KGHSH, CDR2 LQKENI, per germline. CDR3 length: 13 residues. The ends were cut back, 6 bases at V and 4 bases at J, with 12 bases in the middle. The investigators reverse transcribed all of the isolated RNA, so they sequenced expressed TCRB transcripts. Clones were read by immunoSEQ multiplex PCR, and TCRdb kept only the in-frame ones, dropping some. The table lists 500,000 to 850,000 clones, over 12% of them singletons, with roughly 0.04% in the top ten. Averaging roughly 100 mL, one heparinised blood draw was given by each donor. Study results and limitations: The cDNA sequencing approach could over-represent high-TCR-expressing cells. Moderate yet significant TCRB CDR3 shortening was seen in Type 1 diabetes patients in all four CD4+ subsets. For TCRB rearrangement, an influence of HLA type remained unresolved here.

This sequence joins TRBV18 and TRBJ1-2; possible D gene TRBD1, 5 bases. This clonotype was obtained from a man between 18 and 35 years old with type 1 diabetes. The sequenced material came from naive CD4+ T cells from blood. The CDR3 protein is CASSHPGGYGYTF. In nucleotides, the CDR3 is TGTGCCAGCTCTCATCCGGGGGGCTATGGCTACACCTTC.